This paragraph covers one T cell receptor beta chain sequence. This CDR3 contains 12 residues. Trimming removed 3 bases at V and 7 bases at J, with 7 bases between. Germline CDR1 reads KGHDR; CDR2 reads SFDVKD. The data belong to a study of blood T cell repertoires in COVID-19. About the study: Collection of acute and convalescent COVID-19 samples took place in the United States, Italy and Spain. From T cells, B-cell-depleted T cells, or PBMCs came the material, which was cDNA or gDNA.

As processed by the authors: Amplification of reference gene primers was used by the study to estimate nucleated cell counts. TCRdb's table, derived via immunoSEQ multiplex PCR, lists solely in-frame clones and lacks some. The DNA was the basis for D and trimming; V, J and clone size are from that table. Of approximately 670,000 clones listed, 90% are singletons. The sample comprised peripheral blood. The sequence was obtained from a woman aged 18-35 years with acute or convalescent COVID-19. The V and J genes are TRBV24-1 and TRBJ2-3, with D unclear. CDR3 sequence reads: CATSDVRYTQYF. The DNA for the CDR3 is TGTGCCACCAGTGATGTGCGGTATACGCAGTATTTT.